The source of this T cell receptor beta chain is a study of graft-versus-host responses after intestinal transplantation. This CDR3 region has 14 residues. Trimming left V 2 bases short and J 1 base short, with 8 bases between. Germline lookup yields CDR1 SGDLS and CDR2 YYNGEE. Produced via immunoSEQ multiplex PCR; TCRdb's table is partial and in-frame only. The table records 90,000 to 100,000 clones, 86% of them present only once. The sequencing used PBMCs, collected 255 days after intestinal transplant. The chain joins TRBV9 to TRBJ2-3; tentative D call: TRBD2 (5 bases). The clonotype originates from a human patient who received an intestinal transplant, so some T cells may come from the graft donor. This chain's CDR3 is CASSVGRGTDTQYF. CDR3 DNA sequence: TGTGCCAGCAGCGTCGGGCGGGGCACAGATACGCAGTATTTT.